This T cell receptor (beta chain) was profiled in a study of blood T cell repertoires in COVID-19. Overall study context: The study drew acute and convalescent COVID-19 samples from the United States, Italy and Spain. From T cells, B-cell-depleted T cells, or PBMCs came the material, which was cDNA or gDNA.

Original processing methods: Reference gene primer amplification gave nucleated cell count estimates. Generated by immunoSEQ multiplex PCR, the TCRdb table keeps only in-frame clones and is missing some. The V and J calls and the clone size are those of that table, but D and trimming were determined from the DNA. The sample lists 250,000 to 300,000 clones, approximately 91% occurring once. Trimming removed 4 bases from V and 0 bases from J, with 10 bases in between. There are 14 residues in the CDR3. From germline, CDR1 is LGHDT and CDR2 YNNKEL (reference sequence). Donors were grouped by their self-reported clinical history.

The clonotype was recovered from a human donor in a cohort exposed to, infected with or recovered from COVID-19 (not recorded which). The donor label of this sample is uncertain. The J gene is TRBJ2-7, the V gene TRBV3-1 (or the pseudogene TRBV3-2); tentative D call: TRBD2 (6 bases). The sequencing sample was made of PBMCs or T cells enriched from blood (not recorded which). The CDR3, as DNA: TGTGCCAGCAGCCGCGGGACGGTCTCCTACGAGCAGTACTTC. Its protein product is CASSRGTVSYEQYF.